This entry is about one T cell receptor beta chain. Participants, about 18 to 90 years old, spanned fewer than 30 US areas. Assignments of participants to cohorts depended upon their own reported clinical history. Resolution of symptoms, clearance, or two negative PCRs was present in recovered Cohort 3 donors. The sample comes from a study of blood T cell repertoires in COVID-19. For the study at large: In each case, the material was cDNA or gDNA derived from T cells, B-cell-depleted T cells, or PBMCs.

Only in-frame clones appear in the TCRdb table, and some are missing; sequencing was by immunoSEQ multiplex PCR. The table includes under 300,000 clones, roughly 89% detected once. This CDR3 is built from 14 residues. CDR1 and CDR2 from the germline V gene are LGHNT and FRNRAP. J lost 7 bases, V lost 4 bases, and 8 bases had no gene match. The rearrangement joins TRBV12-5 to TRBJ1-2, with 8 nucleotides matching TRBD1. The source material was PBMCs or T cells enriched from blood (not recorded which). The sequence came from a man aged 40-50 years who had recovered from COVID-19. This CDR3 is CASGSLQGVGGYTF. The CDR3 nucleotides are TGTGCTAGTGGTTCCTTACAGGGGGTTGGTGGCTACACCTTC.